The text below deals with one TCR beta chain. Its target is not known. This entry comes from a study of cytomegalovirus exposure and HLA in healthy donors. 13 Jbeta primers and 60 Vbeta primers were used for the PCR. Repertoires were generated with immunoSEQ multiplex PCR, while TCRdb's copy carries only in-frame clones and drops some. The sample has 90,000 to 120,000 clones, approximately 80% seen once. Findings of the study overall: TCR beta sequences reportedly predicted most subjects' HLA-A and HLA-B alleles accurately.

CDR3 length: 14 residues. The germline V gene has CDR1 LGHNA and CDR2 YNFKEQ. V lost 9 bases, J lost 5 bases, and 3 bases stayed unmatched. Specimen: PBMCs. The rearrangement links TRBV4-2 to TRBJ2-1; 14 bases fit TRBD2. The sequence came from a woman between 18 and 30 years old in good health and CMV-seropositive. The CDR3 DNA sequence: TGTGCCAGTATGGGACTAGCGGGGGACAATGAGCAGTTCTTC. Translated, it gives CASMGLAGDNEQFF.